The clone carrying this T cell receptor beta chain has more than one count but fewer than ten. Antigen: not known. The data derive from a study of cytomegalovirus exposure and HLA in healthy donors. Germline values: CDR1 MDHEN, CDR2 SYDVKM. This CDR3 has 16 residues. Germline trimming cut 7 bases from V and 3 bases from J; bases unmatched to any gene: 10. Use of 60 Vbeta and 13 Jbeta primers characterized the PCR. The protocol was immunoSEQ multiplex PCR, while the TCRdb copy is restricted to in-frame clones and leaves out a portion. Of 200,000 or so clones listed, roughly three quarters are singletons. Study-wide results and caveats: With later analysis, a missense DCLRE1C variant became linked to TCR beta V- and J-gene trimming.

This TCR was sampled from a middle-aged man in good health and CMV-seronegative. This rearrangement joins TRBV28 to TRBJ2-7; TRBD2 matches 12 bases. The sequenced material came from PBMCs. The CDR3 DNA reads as TGTGCCAGCAAGGGGTCCGGGACTAGCGGGTACTACGAGCAGTACTTC. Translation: CASKGSGTSGYYEQYF.